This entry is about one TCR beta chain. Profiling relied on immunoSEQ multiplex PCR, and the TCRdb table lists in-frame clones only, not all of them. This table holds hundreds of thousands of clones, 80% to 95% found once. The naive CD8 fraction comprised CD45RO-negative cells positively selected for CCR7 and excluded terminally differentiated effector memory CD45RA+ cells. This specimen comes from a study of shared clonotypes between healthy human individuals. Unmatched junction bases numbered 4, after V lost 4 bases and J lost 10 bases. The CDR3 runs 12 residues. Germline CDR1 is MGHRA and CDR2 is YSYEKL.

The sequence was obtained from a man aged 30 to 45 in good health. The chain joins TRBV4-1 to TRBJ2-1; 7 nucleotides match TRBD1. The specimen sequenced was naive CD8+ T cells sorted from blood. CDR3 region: CASSPGTEEQFF. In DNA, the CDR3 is TGCGCCAGCAGCCCGGGGACAGAGGAGCAGTTCTTC.